The 18 T cell receptor beta chains below were found in one sample sequenced in a study of blood T cell repertoires in COVID-19. Using immunoSEQ multiplex PCR, the repertoire was profiled, and TCRdb retains in-frame clones only, with some absent. The sample lists tens of thousands of clones; about 91% were seen once. The sequenced sample consisted of peripheral blood. Receptor source: a woman aged 80 or over with acute or convalescent COVID-19.

The chain joins TRBV5-1 to TRBJ2-2; 7 bases map to TRBD1. The CDR3 runs to 13 residues. Unmatched junction bases numbered 3, after V lost 4 bases and J lost 6 bases. Per germline, CDR1 SGHRS and CDR2 YFSETQ. The CDR3 sequence: CASSKDRAGELFF. CDR3 nucleotide sequence: TGCGCCAGCAGCAAAGACAGGGCCGGGGAGCTGTTTTTT.

The V and J genes are TRBV11-2 and TRBJ1-2; the match to TRBD1 covers 10 bases. Per the germline V gene, CDR1 is SGHAT and CDR2 is FQNNGV. Trimming at V came to 5 bases and at J to 1 base, leaving 7 bases not matched to a gene. This CDR3 contains 16 residues. The CDR3 DNA reads as TGTGCCAGCAGCCGAGGGGACAGGGGTCTTAACTATGGCTACACCTTC. The encoded protein is CASSRGDRGLNYGYTF. The whole variable domain, filled in from reference TRBV11-2 and TRBJ1-2, reads EAGVAQSPRYKIIEKRQSVAFWCNPISGHATLYWYQQILGQGPKLLIQFQNNGVVDDSQLPKDRFSAERLKGVDSTLKIQPAKLEDSAVYLCASSRGDRGLNYGYTFGSGTRLTVV.

This chain links TRBV4-1 with TRBJ1-4, with D unclear. The CDR3 extends over 16 amino acids. The germline V and J ends were trimmed by 0 bases and 6 bases, with 14 bases remaining between them. The germline V gene has CDR1 MGHRA and CDR2 YSYEKL. The CDR3 sequence: CASSQDRTPLDEKLFF. Here the CDR3 DNA reads TGCGCCAGCAGCCAAGATCGGACTCCGTTAGATGAAAAACTGTTTTTT.

The genes are TRBV14 and TRBJ2-5; 9 bases agree with TRBD1. Looked up from germline, CDR1 is SGHDN and CDR2 is FVKESK. This CDR3 has 15 residues. V gave up 4 bases and J gave up 5 bases; unmatched junction bases: 8. The CDR3: CASSPRTGASETQYF. The CDR3 coding sequence is TGTGCCAGCAGCCCCCGGACAGGGGCTTCCGAGACCCAGTACTTC.

The chain recombines TRBV2 with TRBJ1-4; D remains unclear. With 3 bases removed from V and 0 bases from J, the gap between germline ends came to 2 bases. Germline assignment: CDR1 SNHLY and CDR2 FYNNEI. The CDR3 is 13 amino acids. The CDR3 DNA reads as TGTGCCAGCAGTGATACAACTAATGAAAAACTGTTTTTT. Translated: CASSDTTNEKLFF.

This chain connects TRBV27 to TRBJ2-5; 8 bases are shared with TRBD1. The trim removed 2 bases at V and 5 bases at J, leaving 7 bases unmatched. CDR1 is MNHEY and CDR2 is SMNVEV in the germline V gene (reference sequence). CDR3 length: 15 residues. This CDR3 reads CASSLEAGGEETQYF. DNA for the CDR3: TGTGCCAGCAGTTTAGAGGCAGGGGGCGAGGAGACCCAGTACTTC.

The CDR3 loop is CATQVLGGYTF. The CDR3 DNA is TGTGCCACCCAAGTCCTAGGCGGCTACACCTTC. This rearrangement joins TRBV6-5 to TRBJ1-2; D not resolved. The CDR3 consists of 11 residues. CDR1 is MNHEY, CDR2 SVGAGI, per germline. Trimming shortened V by 10 bases and J by 8 bases, and 14 bases separated the two germline ends.

This clone was recorded only once. The chain links TRBV7-9 to TRBJ2-5; 10 bases are shared with TRBD1. The germline V gene has CDR1 SEHNR and CDR2 FQNEAQ (reference sequence). This CDR3 has 17 residues. V shed 2 bases, J shed 0 bases, and the junction held 6 bases outside the gene matches. The CDR3 reads CASSLRDRGLYQETQYF. As DNA, the CDR3 is TGTGCCAGCAGCTTAAGGGACAGGGGACTCTACCAAGAGACCCAGTACTTC.

This chain uses TRBV12-3 or TRBV12-4 with TRBJ1-2; no definite D call. The CDR3 covers 13 residues. V lost 4 bases and J lost 8, with 14 bases in between. The DNA of the CDR3 is TGTGCCAGCAGTTCCGGGCCGAGGAGGGGCTACACCTTC. Its protein product is CASSSGPRRGYTF.

The genes are TRBV19 and TRBJ1-4, with D maybe TRBD1 (6 bases). CDR1 is LNHDA and CDR2 is SQIVND in the germline V gene (reference sequence). V lost 4 bases to trimming and J lost 8 bases, with 14 bases between them. CDR3 length: 14 amino acids. The DNA of the CDR3 is TGTGCCAGTAGTACTGACCGGGACATAGAAAAACTGTTTTTT. This gives the protein CASSTDRDIEKLFF.

The chain has TRBV18 and TRBJ1-1; perhaps TRBD1 as D (6 bases). This CDR3 is built from 11 residues. V lost 3 bases, J lost 8 bases, and 7 bases lay in between. Per the germline V gene, CDR1 is KGHSH and CDR2 is LQKENI. The chain's CDR3 is CASSPGTEAFF. As DNA, the CDR3 is TGTGCCAGCTCACCCGGGACAGAAGCTTTCTTT.

This clone was seen only once. The V gene is TRBV7-3, the J gene TRBJ2-5, with 7 nucleotides matching TRBD2. Germline-derived CDR1 and CDR2 are SGHTA and FQGTGA. The CDR3 runs to 13 residues. With 5 bases clipped from V and 2 bases from J, the junction kept 2 bases outside the gene matches. The CDR3 loop reads CASSRGVQETQYF. The CDR3 DNA is TGTGCCAGCAGCCGGGGGGTTCAAGAGACCCAGTACTTC.

The chain employs TRBV5-5 and TRBJ1-3, with 7 bases identical to TRBD1. CDR1 and CDR2 (germline): SGHKS, YYEKEE (reference sequence). The J segment lost 0 bases and the V segment lost 4 bases, leaving 7 bases of the junction unmatched. The CDR3 totals 16 residues. CDR3 protein: CASSHRTGDSGNTIYF. The CDR3 region has the DNA TGTGCCAGCAGCCATAGGACAGGAGACTCTGGAAACACCATATATTTT.

V and J are TRBV7-3 and TRBJ2-2, with 9 bases that match TRBD1. The germline V gene encodes CDR1 SGHTA and CDR2 FQGTGA. This CDR3 comprises 15 residues. V lost 6 bases to trimming and J lost 2 bases; unmatched junction nucleotides: 4. The DNA for the CDR3 is TGTGCCAGCAGTTGGACAGGGGCTAACACCGGGGAGCTGTTTTTT. As protein: CASSWTGANTGELFF.

The CDR3 region is CASSGGQGARDTQYF. DNA for the CDR3: TGTGCCAGCAGCGGTGGACAGGGGGCTAGAGATACGCAGTATTTT. The chain carries TRBV7-3 and TRBJ2-3; 11 bases map to TRBD1. This CDR3 region has 15 residues. V dropped 5 bases and J dropped 5; count of bases not matched to a gene: 6. Germline CDR1 SGHTA, CDR2 FQGTGA.

The rearrangement links TRBV6-6 to TRBJ1-1; TRBD1 might be the D (6 bases). The CDR3 has 15 amino acids. Looked up from germline, CDR1 is MNHNY and CDR2 is SVGAGI (reference sequence). Deletions cut 4 bases from V and 1 base from J, with 13 bases between. The CDR3 region has the DNA TGTGCCAGCAGTTCTCCCGGACAGAAGAACACTGAAGCTTTCTTT. It specifies CASSSPGQKNTEAFF.

The chain employs TRBV5-1 and TRBJ2-1; 9 nucleotides match TRBD2. CDR1 and CDR2 (germline): SGHRS, YFSETQ. The CDR3 runs 15 residues. With 4 bases clipped from V and 5 bases from J, the junction kept 7 bases outside the gene matches. The DNA for the CDR3 is TGCGCCAGCAGCCCAGGTCTAGCGGGGAACAATGAGCAGTTCTTC. It encodes CASSPGLAGNNEQFF.

The J gene is TRBJ1-1, the V gene TRBV29-1; TRBD1 aligns across 8 bases. V gave up 7 bases and J gave up 8 bases; unmatched junction bases: 12. The germline CDR1 and CDR2 sequences are SQVTM and ANQGSEA. This CDR3 comprises 13 residues. The CDR3 DNA is TGCAGCGCCAAGGCCTCCACAGGGGGGGAAGCTTTCTTT. This encodes CSAKASTGGEAFF.